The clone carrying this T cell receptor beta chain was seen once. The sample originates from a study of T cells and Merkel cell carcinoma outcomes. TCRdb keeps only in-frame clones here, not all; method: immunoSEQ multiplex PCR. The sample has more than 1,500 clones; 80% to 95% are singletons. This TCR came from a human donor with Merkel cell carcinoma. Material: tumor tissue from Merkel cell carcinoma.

CDR3 coding DNA: TGCGCCAGCAGCCAAGTGGGACCATCGCGCACAGATACGCAGTATTTT. This gives the protein CASSQVGPSRTDTQYF. V and J are TRBV4-1 and TRBJ2-3, with D perhaps given as TRBD1 or TRBD2 (5 bases each). V lost 1 base and J 1 base, leaving 12 bases between the germline ends. Looked up from germline, CDR1 is MGHRA and CDR2 is YSYEKL. CDR3 length: 16 amino acids.